This T cell receptor beta chain was sequenced in a study of shared clonotypes between healthy human individuals (dated by TCRdb to the early 2020s). About the study as a whole: The cohort included three men and two women between 18 and 49 years of age. The study deeply sequenced blood TCR repertoires of about 5 healthy adults to estimate repertoire size and the extent of clonotype sharing between individuals. Between about 0.94 and 8.9 billion PBMCs per donor were obtained by leukapheresis. To increase sequencing depth and limit assay-specific biases, different laboratories used diverse techniques to prepare libraries and sequence TCR repertoires. For each donor, CD4 naive and CD4 memory were each run on three plates, CD8 naive on two plates, and CD8 memory on one plate. On the study overall, not on this receptor specifically: Clonotypes shared by all four sorted-subset donors showed higher generation probabilities than non-shared clonotypes. Pairwise subsampling led to the expectation that sequencing depth would affect the degree of clonotype sharing among donors. Sampling was limited to blood, and TCR repertoires in tissue likely differ from TCR repertoires in blood. Larger estimated clonotype richness was generally found for naive subsets than for memory subsets. Sharing across a handful of donors was observed for roughly 5% of naive CD4, under 4% of naive CD8, roughly 2.3% of memory CD4, and about 0.4% of memory CD8 clonotypes. Even with the large sequencing depth, rarefaction of the sorted-subset datasets indicated that sequencing was incomplete. The small number of donors limited the genetic and exposure-history diversity represented.

Comment on this clone: Its recognized antigen is unknown. The input lacks base qualities; no much larger clone sits a single base away.

The donors were healthy, HIV-negative adults who had no recently reported acute infections or vaccinations. Every donor was a Caucasian adult living in Nashville, Tennessee, USA. Magnetic negative selection was used to enrich CD4+ T cells, after which naive cells were positively selected on CD45RA and the negative fraction became the memory subset. Blood was collected by leukapheresis, and PBMCs were isolated by Ficoll-Histopaque density gradient centrifugation and then cryopreserved in liquid nitrogen vapor phase. Analytical flow cytometry was used to check the purity and quantity of each magnetically sorted T cell population. Genomic DNA was isolated from every sorted fraction and measured by UV absorbance on a Nanodrop 2000c. TCR CDR3 regions were amplified from genomic DNA by multiplex PCR using the deep immunoSEQ assay. For each cell subset, the extracted genomic DNA was distributed evenly across all wells of several immunoSEQ 96-well plates, and each plate served as one replicate. For sorted subsets, 150 to 250 ng genomic DNA, equal to tens of thousands of T cell genomes, was loaded into each replicate PCR. Purified libraries were measured with a Qubit 3.0 fluorometer, size-checked on a Bioanalyzer 2100, and measured again with the KAPA Library Quantification kit. Every immunoSEQ 96-well plate was sequenced on a separate single-read 150-cycle Illumina NextSeq 550 flow cell. The authors' pipeline ran thus. Because only junctional sequences without quality scores were contained in the immunoSEQ output, filtering matching that applied to full-length reads could not be performed. Sequences were annotated with PyIR, a Python wrapper for IgBLAST v1.9, using IMGT germline references to assign V/J genes and CDR3. Any read was removed if the V/J assignment was weak (E-value above 1e-6), the CDR3 was missing, or the read contained stop codons, out-of-frame junctions, or ambiguous translated residues. V3J clonotypes were defined by identical inferred V gene, J gene, and CDR3 amino acid sequence. Percentage overlap between repertoires was calculated by dividing the number of shared unique clonotypes by the size of the smaller repertoire. Richness of each repertoire was evaluated using RTK rarefaction, the Chao1 estimator, and Recon v2.1 estimates of unobserved clonotypes. Generation probabilities were computed with OLGA for all TCRbeta clonotypes obtained by the gDNA method from a handful of donors. As stored in TCRdb, this immuneACCESS dataset retains in-frame rearrangements with V and J assigned. A fraction of the clones does not appear; measured against another copy, unresolved V genes explain less than half of the discrepancy, and the remainder lacks a known reason. For V, J and clone size, that table is used; D and trimming come from the DNA. The sample table shows about 610,000 clones, and approximately 97% are seen once. The top ten hold approximately 0.057% of the sample.

The TCR comes from a woman aged 25 to 45 in good health. Sequenced input: naive CD4+ T cells sorted from blood. Interpreted using the paper, the cell subset or site label stands for: CD45RA+ positively selected.

The DNA sequence follows: TGTGCCAGCAGTTACTGGGGCGGCCGTGGGGCCAGCGAGCAGTACTTC. Translated, it reads CASSYWGGRGASEQYF. The rearranged segments are TRBV6-5 and TRBJ2-7; TRBD1 is a weak D gene call, 5 bases matching. The germline V gene encodes CDR1 MNHEY and CDR2 SVGAGI. V was cut back by 1 base and J by 6 bases, leaving a gap of 19 bases between them. Including cysteine and phenylalanine, the CDR3 has 16 amino acids. This entry keeps only the CDR3 DNA: 48 bases, framed from base 1.